Listed below are T cell receptor beta chains from one sample, sequenced in a study of blood T cell repertoires in COVID-19. Sequenced by immunoSEQ multiplex PCR; TCRdb stores in-frame clones only, minus some. The sample lists approximately 110,000 clones, 81% occurring once. Sequenced sample: peripheral blood. The receptors were sampled from a man between 50 and 59 years old with acute or convalescent COVID-19. Both conserved end residues are part of each CDR3. Fields, in order: clone size, D gene, V gene, J gene, CDR3 DNA, CDR3 protein. A D gene is named only where the DNA matches it firmly. The size of a clone is reported for some rows only, either as once, few or many, or as a class for expanded clones.

-	-	TRBV11-1	TRBJ2-7	TGTGCCAGCAGCTCCGGGCCAGGGGCATCCTACGAGCAGTACTTC	CASSSGPGASYEQYF
-	-	TRBV5-1	TRBJ2-7	TGCGCCAGCAGCTTTGATCTTGGGGGGAGTCACGAGCAGTACTTC	CASSFDLGGSHEQYF
-	TRBD2	TRBV6-1	TRBJ2-3	TGTGCCAGCAGTGAAGGGTTAACTAGCGGAAGCACAGATACGCAGTATTTT	CASSEGLTSGSTDTQYF
-	TRBD2	TRBV10-3	TRBJ2-4	TGTGCCATCAGTGGAACTAGCGACATTCAGTACTTC	CAISGTSDIQYF
-	-	TRBV10-2	TRBJ1-1	TGCGCCAGCAGCGATCACAGGGACCCAGCTTTCTTT	CASSDHRDPAFF
-	-	TRBV10-3	TRBJ2-1	TGTGCCATCAGTTTGGGGCCGGCTGTACTCAATGAGCAGTTCTTC	CAISLGPAVLNEQFF
-	-	TRBV7-6	TRBJ1-3	TGTGCCAGCAGCTTAGGGAGCGGAACAGGGTCCGGAAACACCATATATTTT	CASSLGSGTGSGNTIYF
-	TRBD2	TRBV3-1/TRBV3-2	TRBJ2-3	TGTGCCAGCAGTCTGCGGGGGGGCCCAGATACGCAGTATTTT	CASSLRGGPDTQYF
-	TRBD1	TRBV29-1	TRBJ1-2	TGCAGCGTCGAGGGGGCCCTTAACTATGGCTACACCTTC	CSVEGALNYGYTF
-	-	TRBV3-1/TRBV3-2	TRBJ1-6	TGTGCCAGCAGCCCCCGGAGGCTAGGGTCACCCCTCCACTTT	CASSPRRLGSPLHF
-	TRBD2	TRBV27	TRBJ2-7	TGTGCCTCCTACTCCCCTCTAGCGGGAGGGCACGAGCAGTACTTC	CASYSPLAGGHEQYF
-	-	TRBV28	TRBJ2-3	TGTGCCAGCAACGGGGGTGGATGGACAGATACGCAGTATTTT	CASNGGGWTDTQYF
-	-	TRBV6-2/TRBV6-3	TRBJ2-1	TGTGCCAGCATCCCGTTTGCGGCCAGACGAAACAATGAGCAGTTCTTC	CASIPFAARRNNEQFF
-	-	TRBV9	TRBJ2-3	TGTGCCAGCAGCGTAGCTTCCGATACGCAGTATTTT	CASSVASDTQYF
-	-	TRBV5-1	TRBJ1-4	TGCGCCAGCAGCTTGAGAGGGGAGGGTGAAAAACTGTTTTTT	CASSLRGEGEKLFF
-	-	TRBV28	TRBJ2-3	TGTGCCAGCAGTGGTAGGGGGTCTAGCACAGATACGCAGTATTTT	CASSGRGSSTDTQYF
once	-	TRBV5-1	TRBJ2-2	TGCGCCAGCAGCTTGGTGGGCACGAGGGCCGGGGAGCTGTTTTTT	CASSLVGTRAGELFF
few	-	TRBV9	TRBJ1-4	TGTGCCAGCAGCGAGACGGGAAGCCCCTGGAAAGAAAAACTGTTTTTT	CASSETGSPWKEKLFF
-	TRBD1	TRBV7-8	TRBJ1-5	TGTGCCAGCAGCTTGGGACAGGGGGCGGGTCAGCCCCAGCATTTT	CASSLGQGAGQPQHF
once	TRBD1	TRBV2	TRBJ1-5	TGTGCCAGCAGTGATCGACAGGGGGTATGGCAGCCCCAGCATTTT	CASSDRQGVWQPQHF
-	-	TRBV15	TRBJ1-3	TGTGCCACCAGCCATTCCAGGGCGTCTGGAAACACCATATATTTT	CATSHSRASGNTIYF
-	-	TRBV2	TRBJ2-7	TGTGCCAGCAGTGTTGGGGGCGACTCCTACGAGCAGTACTTC	CASSVGGDSYEQYF
-	-	TRBV6-5	TRBJ2-3	TGTGCCAGCAGTCCCCCCGGGGTTGTCACAGATACGCAGTATTTT	CASSPPGVVTDTQYF